These 22 T cell receptor beta chains were all obtained from the same sample, sequenced in a study of cytomegalovirus exposure and HLA in healthy donors. The PCR had 60 Vbeta and 13 Jbeta primers. The method was immunoSEQ multiplex PCR; TCRdb's version includes in-frame clones alone and lacks a portion of them. The table includes roughly 100,000 clones, about 15% detected once. Source material: PBMCs. These receptors were taken from a female donor in good health and CMV-seronegative.

A word on this clone: At one end the junction does not follow the germline gene, possibly because of a read error. The V call is TRBV7-2, the J call TRBJ2-7; tentative D call: TRBD1 (6 bases). The CDR3 is made up of 12 amino acids. Germline CDR1 SGHTA, CDR2 FQGNSA. The CDR3 region is CASSQRQALVIF. In nucleotides, the CDR3 is TGTGCCAGCAGCCAGAGACAGGCACTGGTGATATTC.

This clone was seen a few times. This sequence joins TRBV5-6 and TRBJ1-4; 7 bases match TRBD1. CDR1 and CDR2 (germline): SGHDT, YYEEEE. V lost 4 bases, J lost 3 bases, and 3 bases stayed unmatched. This CDR3 is built from 14 residues. CDR3 loop: CASSPGQSNEKLFF. CDR3 in DNA: TGTGCCAGCAGCCCGGGACAGTCTAATGAAAAACTGTTTTTT.

Only a few counts were recorded for this clone. The chain has TRBV5-6 and TRBJ1-2; 7 bases map to TRBD1. Germline V gives CDR1 SGHDT, CDR2 YYEEEE. The CDR3 sequence is 16 residues long. Unmatched junction bases numbered 10, after V lost 5 bases and J lost 0 bases. Here the CDR3 reads CASSPLGQDANYGYTF. CDR3 DNA sequence: TGTGCCAGCAGTCCCCTTGGACAGGATGCTAACTATGGCTACACCTTC.

The rearrangement joins TRBV7-8 to TRBJ2-3; 11 bases align to TRBD2. The CDR3 spans 16 residues. After removal of 5 bases from V and 2 bases from J, the junction contained 6 bases not matched to a gene. Germline lookup yields CDR1 SGHVS and CDR2 FQNEAQ. DNA of the CDR3: TGTGCCAGCAGCCTAGGGACTAGCGGACCCACAGATACGCAGTATTTT. Its protein is CASSLGTSGPTDTQYF.

This clone was observed a few times. The J gene is TRBJ2-7, the V gene TRBV7-2, with unresolved D. Germline assignment: CDR1 SGHTA and CDR2 FQGNSA. This CDR3 has 13 amino acids. V was cut by 1 base and J by 6 bases, with 10 bases left in between. The CDR3 DNA follows: TGTGCCAGCAGCTTAGAATTGGCTGGCGAGCAGTACTTC. Its protein is CASSLELAGEQYF.

The chain couples TRBV14 to TRBJ1-4; TRBD1 is a possible D gene (5 bases). The CDR3 contains 13 residues. CDR1 and CDR2 (germline): SGHDN, FVKESK. V dropped 2 bases and J dropped 10 bases, with 11 bases sitting between them. DNA for the CDR3: TGTGCCAGCAGCCAATTCCTGGGGGGAAAACTGTTTTTT. It specifies CASSQFLGGKLFF.

The chain employs TRBV7-2 and TRBJ2-5; D might be TRBD1 (5 bases). This CDR3 region has 13 residues. V was cut by 3 bases and J by 7 bases, with 12 bases left in between. Per the germline V gene, CDR1 is SGHTA and CDR2 is FQGNSA. CDR3 sequence: CASSFREIATQYF. For the CDR3, the DNA is TGTGCCAGCAGCTTCAGGGAAATAGCGACCCAGTACTTC. The complete variable domain, with remaining parts taken from reference TRBV7-2 and TRBJ2-5, reads GAGVSQSPSNKVTEKGKDVELRCDPISGHTALYWYRQSLGQGLEFLIYFQGNSAPDKSGLPSDRFSAERTGGSVSTLTIQRTQQEDSAVYLCASSFREIATQYFGPGTRLLVL.

V usage is TRBV11-3 and J usage is TRBJ2-3; 9 nucleotides match TRBD1. CDR3 length equals 17 residues. With V trimmed by 1 base and J by 0 bases, 5 bases remained unmatched. CDR1 and CDR2 from the germline V gene are SGHNT and YENEEA. CDR3 amino acids: CASSLGQQGASTDTQYF. In DNA, the CDR3 is TGTGCCAGCAGCTTAGGGCAACAGGGGGCGAGCACAGATACGCAGTATTTT.

This clone was seen a few times. The genes are TRBV6-5 and TRBJ1-2; tentative D call: TRBD1 (5 bases). The germline V gene has CDR1 MNHEY and CDR2 SVGAGI. Trimming removed 6 bases at V and 8 bases at J, with 22 bases between. CDR3 length equals 15 residues. In DNA form, the CDR3 reads TGTGCCAGCAGGGGACGGGGAGGGGCATTCCACGGCTACACCTTC. Amino acids: CASRGRGGAFHGYTF.

This clone turned up a few times. V gene TRBV6-6 combines with J gene TRBJ2-1, with 7 bases fitting TRBD1. V trimming: 2 bases; J trimming: 8 bases; junction bases outside the gene matches: 6. The CDR3 has 14 residues. Germline V CDR1 and CDR2: MNHNY, SVGAGI (reference sequence). The CDR3 DNA is TGTGCCAGCAGTTACACGAGACAGGGCGATGAGCAGTTCTTC. Translating gives CASSYTRQGDEQFF.

This clone was seen only a few times. The chain has TRBV5-1 and TRBJ2-5; the match to TRBD2 covers 9 bases. Trimming took 2 bases from V and 4 from J; bases not matched to a gene: 12. Germline V gene sequence: CDR1 SGHRS, CDR2 YFSETQ. This CDR3 region has 17 residues. CDR3 protein: CASSFSQAGGPPETQYF. CDR3 bases: TGCGCCAGCAGCTTCTCCCAGGCGGGGGGGCCCCCAGAGACCCAGTACTTC.

This clone was counted between two and nine times. V is TRBV6-5 and J is TRBJ1-5; no firm D call. V lost 6 bases, J lost 5 bases, and 11 bases lay in between. This CDR3 is built from 13 residues. Germline V lookup: CDR1 MNHEY, CDR2 SVGAGI. The CDR3 DNA is TGTGCCAGCAGAGAAACTCGGGATCAGCCCCAGCATTTT. This gives the protein CASRETRDQPQHF.

This chain uses TRBV25-1 with TRBJ1-5; D ambiguous. This CDR3 spans 14 amino acids. The V end was cut by 2 bases, the J end by 2 bases, with 7 bases between. CDR1 and CDR2 (germline): MGHDK, SYGVNS. CDR3 residues: CASSEGRGNQPQHF. As DNA, the CDR3 is TGTGCCAGCAGTGAAGGGCGGGGCAATCAGCCCCAGCATTTT.

The CDR3, as DNA: TGTGCCAGCAGCTTTCATGCGGGGGACACCGGGGAGCTGTTTTTT. Its translation is CASSFHAGDTGELFF. The chain combines TRBV5-4 with TRBJ2-2, with 7 nucleotides matching TRBD2. Germline loops: CDR1 SGHNT, CDR2 YYREEE (reference sequence). This CDR3 region has 15 residues. V was pared by 2 bases and J by 3 bases, with 4 bases of the junction left unmatched.

The V call is TRBV4-3, the J call TRBJ2-7; D is unresolved. Trimming left V 1 base short and J 4 bases short, with 14 bases between. Looked up from germline, CDR1 is LGHNA and CDR2 is YSLEER. CDR3 size: 15 residues. The CDR3 reads CASSQVWPNRYEQYF. Written as DNA, the CDR3 is TGCGCCAGCAGCCAAGTTTGGCCCAATCGATACGAGCAGTACTTC.

The chain joins TRBV6-1 to TRBJ2-7; D not certain. Per the germline V gene, CDR1 is MNHNS and CDR2 is SASEGT. The CDR3 extends over 13 amino acids. V was trimmed by 10 bases and J by 0 bases, leaving 13 bases between them. CDR3 coding DNA: TGTGCCACCCTGGCGGAGAGCTCCTACGAGCAGTACTTC. Translating it yields CATLAESSYEQYF.

About this clone itself: The germline gene is not matched at one end of the junction; a read error may be the cause. The gene calls are TRBV7-9 and TRBJ2-5; TRBD1 aligns across 9 bases. Germline CDR1 SEHNR, CDR2 FQNEAQ (reference sequence). This CDR3 has 14 residues. CDR3: CASRNRGPQENQYF. DNA for the CDR3: TGTGCCAGCAGGAACAGGGGGCCCCAAGAGAACCAGTACTTC.

This clone was picked up a small number of times. This chain joins TRBV6-5 and TRBJ2-3; 8 nucleotides align to TRBD2. The CDR3 loop spans 16 amino acids. J was trimmed by 7 bases and V by 0 bases; bases with no gene match: 9. Germline assignment: CDR1 MNHEY and CDR2 SVGAGI. The CDR3 DNA sequence: TGTGCCAGCAGTTACTCGAAGAGCGGGAGTTTAAATACGCAGTATTTT. It codes for CASSYSKSGSLNTQYF.

The V gene is TRBV27, the J gene TRBJ2-3, with 11 bases that match TRBD2. Germline V gene lookup returns CDR1 MNHEY and CDR2 SMNVEV (reference sequence). The CDR3 covers 17 residues. V lost 2 bases to trimming and J lost 6 bases; unmatched junction nucleotides: 10. The CDR3, as DNA: TGTGCCAGCAGTTTAAGGACTAGCGGGTTTATTTTGGATACGCAGTATTTT. It encodes CASSLRTSGFILDTQYF.

The table lists this clone with a few counts. The V call is TRBV12-5, the J call TRBJ1-5; unclear D gene. The CDR3 runs 14 residues. Germline V gene data show CDR1 as LGHNT and CDR2 as FRNRAP. The chain's CDR3 is CVLVEEVGNQPQHF. DNA of the CDR3: TGTGTGCTAGTGGAGGAGGTGGGCAATCAGCCCCAGCATTTT.

The chain uses TRBV28 and TRBJ1-5, with D possibly being TRBD1 (5 bases). Trimming stripped 3 bases from V and 2 bases from J, with 8 bases between. The CDR3 consists of 14 residues. Germline CDR1 reads MDHEN; CDR2 reads SYDVKM. CDR3 loop: CASSLWGGNQPQHF. CDR3 in DNA: TGTGCCAGCAGTTTGTGGGGGGGCAATCAGCCCCAGCATTTT.

The genes are TRBV9 and TRBJ2-2; D unresolved. Trimming left V 2 bases short and J 1 base short, with 3 bases between. The germline V gene has CDR1 SGDLS and CDR2 YYNGEE. This CDR3 spans 13 amino acids. CDR3 loop: CASSVKNTGELFF. As DNA, the CDR3 is TGTGCCAGCAGCGTTAAGAACACCGGGGAGCTGTTTTTT.